Listed below are T cell receptor beta chains from one sample, sequenced in a study of blood T cells in healthy people across ages. TCRdb reanalysed the 5' RACE reads using MiXCR and keeps one entry per CDR3 protein. The data show roughly 800,000 distinct CDR3 sequences, 58% seen once. The sequencing input was blood. All receptors derive from a man aged 30 to 39 in good health. Both conserved end residues are part of each CDR3. D genes are given only for firm matches. Clone size is given for some rows only: seen once, a few or many times, or a class if the clone is expanded.

v_call,d_call,clone_size,j_call,cdr3_nt,cdr3_aa
TRBV12-3/TRBV12-4,-,-,TRBJ1-2,TGTGCCAGCAGCGGATCGGACGGTTATGGCTACACCTTC,CASSGSDGYGYTF
TRBV15,TRBD1,-,TRBJ1-5,TGTGCCACCAGCAGAGTAGGGGCAGGGGGAGGTCAGCCCCAGCATTTT,CATSRVGAGGGQPQHF
TRBV6-2/TRBV6-3,TRBD1,-,TRBJ1-5,TGTGCCAGCAGTACAGGGGATCAGCCCCAGCATTTT,CASSTGDQPQHF
TRBV5-1,-,-,TRBJ1-2,TGCGCCAGCAACAAGGACGGACTCTATGGCTACACCTTC,CASNKDGLYGYTF
TRBV20-1,-,-,TRBJ1-1,TGCAGTGCTAGAGGGTTAAGGGGGACTGAAGCTTTCTTT,CSARGLRGTEAFF
TRBV7-2,-,-,TRBJ2-1,TGTGCCAGCAGCTTAATGGGTCTAGCGTTCTTC,CASSLMGLAFF
TRBV7-2,-,-,TRBJ2-4,TGTGCCAGCAGCCTAGGTTGGGGGCGAGGCATTCAGTACTTC,CASSLGWGRGIQYF
TRBV7-9,-,-,TRBJ2-1,TGTGCCAGCAGTTTATCGTGGGAGTACAATGAGCAGTTCTTC,CASSLSWEYNEQFF
TRBV6-5,TRBD1,-,TRBJ1-1,TGTGCCAGCACCAAAGACAGGGAGAACACTGAAGCTTTCTTT,CASTKDRENTEAFF
TRBV5-1,-,once,TRBJ2-7,TGCGCCAGCAGCTTGTTTCTTTCCCGGGACTACGAGCAGTACTTC,CASSLFLSRDYEQYF
TRBV7-2,TRBD1,-,TRBJ1-2,TGTGCCAGCAGCCACGGGACAGGGTACTATGGCTACACCTTC,CASSHGTGYYGYTF
TRBV7-9,-,-,TRBJ2-1,TGTGCCAGCAGCTACCCCTCCGGCAATGAGCAGTTCTTC,CASSYPSGNEQFF
TRBV2,-,few,TRBJ1-5,TGTGCCAGCAGTGACGGTTATAAGCCCCAGCATTTT,CASSDGYKPQHF
TRBV7-2,-,-,TRBJ2-3,TGTGCCAGCAGCCAGCGTGGAGGGAGCACAGATACGCAGTATTTT,CASSQRGGSTDTQYF
TRBV6-5,TRBD1,-,TRBJ2-7,TGTGCCAGTCGACAGGGGGTTGCTTACGAGCAGTACTTC,CASRQGVAYEQYF
TRBV9,-,-,TRBJ1-1,TGTGCCAGCAGCGTAGGTCAGGGGTTAACTGAAGCTTTCTTT,CASSVGQGLTEAFF
TRBV18,TRBD2,-,TRBJ2-5,TGTGCCAGCTCACCACTAGCGGGGAAAGAGACCCAGTACTTC,CASSPLAGKETQYF
TRBV15,TRBD1,-,TRBJ2-7,TGTGCCACCAGGGCAGAACAGGGGGCTAGGGAGCAGTACTTC,CATRAEQGAREQYF
TRBV4-3,TRBD2,-,TRBJ2-7,TGCGCCAGCAGCCAAGAGTGGGAGGGGACCTACGAGCAGTACTTC,CASSQEWEGTYEQYF
TRBV12-3/TRBV12-4,TRBD2,-,TRBJ2-3,TGTGCCAGCAGTTTAGTATCGGCTAGCGGGAGAACAGATACGCAGTATTTT,CASSLVSASGRTDTQYF
TRBV6-5,-,-,TRBJ2-7,TGTGCCAGCAGAATCCAACGGGCTAGCTACGAGCAGTACTTC,CASRIQRASYEQYF
TRBV29-1,-,-,TRBJ1-1,TGCAGCGTTGAATGGGGCCCTGAAGCTTTCTTT,CSVEWGPEAFF
TRBV2,-,-,TRBJ1-5,TGTGCCAGCTCCGGCGGGGGGACCAATCAGCCCCAGAATTTT,CASSGGGTNQPQNF
TRBV20-1,-,-,TRBJ1-6,TGCAGTGCTAGAGCGGGTGTGGGGGGGCGCTTAACCTATAATTCACCCCTCCACTTT,CSARAGVGGRLTYNSPLHF
TRBV20-1,-,-,TRBJ2-5,TGCAGTGCTAGAGGGGGTCTGAACAGGGCTACAGAGACCCAGTACTTC,CSARGGLNRATETQYF
TRBV7-2,TRBD1,-,TRBJ2-7,TGTGCCAGCAGCCGCGCATCCTCAGGGGGCTACGAGCAGTACTTC,CASSRASSGGYEQYF
TRBV3-1,-,-,TRBJ2-1,TGTGCCAGCAGCCAAGGTCCAGGGGGGAATGAGCAGTTCTTC,CASSQGPGGNEQFF
TRBV7-2,TRBD2,-,TRBJ2-7,TGTGCCAGCAGCCCCGAGGCGGGAGCCCGATGGGAGCAGTACTTC,CASSPEAGARWEQYF
TRBV20-1,TRBD2,-,TRBJ2-7,TGCAGTGCTAGATTTAGATTAGCGGGCGCCGAGCAGTACTTC,CSARFRLAGAEQYF
TRBV7-2,-,few,TRBJ2-1,TGTGCCAGCAGCTTAAGCACCAATGAGCAGTTCTTC,CASSLSTNEQFF
TRBV20-1,TRBD2,few,TRBJ2-3,TGCAGTGCTAGAGTGAGGACTAGCGGCACAGATACGCAGTATTTT,CSARVRTSGTDTQYF
TRBV5-6,-,-,TRBJ2-7,TGTGCCAGCAGCTTCCAACCCAACTACGAGCAGTACTTC,CASSFQPNYEQYF
TRBV7-8,-,few,TRBJ2-5,TGTGCCAGCAGCTTAACGGTTAAGGCCCGGGAGACCCAGTACTTC,CASSLTVKARETQYF
TRBV4-3,-,-,TRBJ2-1,TGCGCCAGCAGCCAAGATAGCGGACCAAATGAGCAGTTCTTC,CASSQDSGPNEQFF
TRBV4-3,-,few,TRBJ2-3,TGCGCCAGCAGCCAAGAATATTCTAGCACAGATACGCAGTATTTT,CASSQEYSSTDTQYF
TRBV7-2,-,-,TRBJ2-1,TGTGCCAGCAGCTTTGATTATGAGCAGTTCTTC,CASSFDYEQFF
TRBV13,-,-,TRBJ2-3,TGTGCCAGCAGTAGCTTAGACGCGGGGATCACAGATACGCAGTATTTT,CASSSLDAGITDTQYF
TRBV10-3,-,-,TRBJ1-2,TGTGCCCTCCGGTCGGGGGGTGACTATGGCTACACCTTC,CALRSGGDYGYTF
TRBV12-5,-,-,TRBJ1-4,TGTGCTAGTGCCTTTGAAAAACTGTTTTTT,CASAFEKLFF
TRBV5-1,TRBD1,-,TRBJ2-7,TGCGCCAGCAGCGATACAGGGGGCAACCCCTACGAGCAGTACTTC,CASSDTGGNPYEQYF
TRBV12-3/TRBV12-4,TRBD1,many,TRBJ1-5,TGTGCCAGCAGCGGGGGACAGTACAATCAGCCCCAGCATTTT,CASSGGQYNQPQHF
TRBV27,-,few,TRBJ1-5,TGTGCCAGCAGTCCGGGGAGTAGCAATCAGCCCCAGCATTTT,CASSPGSSNQPQHF
TRBV7-2,TRBD2,-,TRBJ2-7,TGTGCCAGCAGCTACTATGGGACTAGCGGGAGAGGCAATGAGCAGTACTTC,CASSYYGTSGRGNEQYF
TRBV7-9,TRBD1,few,TRBJ1-4,TGTGCCAGCAGCTTGGGACAGCTAAAACTGTTTTTT,CASSLGQLKLFF
TRBV15,-,-,TRBJ2-1,TGTGCCACCCGGTTCAATGAGCAGTTCTTC,CATRFNEQFF
TRBV20-1,-,few,TRBJ2-5,TGCAGTGCAAGACAGCAAGAGACCCAGTACTTC,CSARQQETQYF
TRBV20-1,TRBD2,few,TRBJ2-1,TGCAGTGCTAGAGATGGAGGACTAGCGGTCTACAATGAGCAGTTCTTC,CSARDGGLAVYNEQFF
TRBV20-1,TRBD1,-,TRBJ2-7,TGCAGTGCAAACCGGGACAGGGGCGGCGAGCAGTACTTC,CSANRDRGGEQYF
TRBV15,-,few,TRBJ1-2,TGTGCCACCAGCAGAGGCATAGGGGGTTATGGCTACACCTTC,CATSRGIGGYGYTF
TRBV24-1,-,-,TRBJ2-3,TGTGCCACCAGTGACTTGGGGGCGAACGACCTCACAGATACGCAGTATTTT,CATSDLGANDLTDTQYF
TRBV7-6,-,-,TRBJ2-3,TGTGCCAGCAGCTTCCCTTCAACCGGCACAGATACGCAGTATTTT,CASSFPSTGTDTQYF
TRBV20-1,-,-,TRBJ1-2,TGCAGTGCCAGAGGGGACACGAACTATGGCTACACCTTC,CSARGDTNYGYTF
TRBV6-5,-,-,TRBJ2-6,TGTGCCAGCAGATTGGGCGCGGCCAACGTCCTGACTTTC,CASRLGAANVLTF
TRBV7-7,-,-,TRBJ2-2,TGTGCCAGCAGGTTGCGCCCTGGACAGTTAACGGCCGGGGAGCTGTTTTTT,CASRLRPGQLTAGELFF
TRBV6-5,TRBD1,-,TRBJ1-1,TGTGCCAGCAGTTACTCTTGGGCAGGGGGCGCGTCTGAAGCTTTCTTT,CASSYSWAGGASEAFF
TRBV25-1,-,-,TRBJ2-5,TGTGCCAGCAGTGAGGGTCGAGGCGGAGACAGGATACAAGAGACCCAGTACTTC,CASSEGRGGDRIQETQYF
TRBV27,TRBD2,-,TRBJ2-1,TGTGCCAGCAGTCCGGGACTAGCGGGAGGCGTGCAGTTCTTC,CASSPGLAGGVQFF